The 13 T cell receptor beta chains reported below all come from one sample, sequenced in a study of blood T cell repertoires in COVID-19. The data were produced by immunoSEQ multiplex PCR, yet TCRdb's version contains in-frame clones alone and is incomplete. The data hold 100,000 or so clones, with roughly nine tenths observed a single time. Input material: peripheral blood. The receptors were sampled from a man aged 45 to 65 with acute or convalescent COVID-19.

This clone was recorded once. This sequence joins TRBV19 and TRBJ1-4, with D tentatively TRBD1 (6 bases). CDR1 and CDR2 from the germline V gene are LNHDA and SQIVND (reference sequence). This CDR3 is 13 amino acids long. The V end was cut by 7 bases, the J end by 7 bases, with 13 bases between. CDR3 DNA sequence: TGTGCCAGTAAGAACAGGGCGGCTGAAAAACTGTTTTTT. Residues: CASKNRAAEKLFF. The complete variable domain, with remaining parts taken from reference TRBV19 and TRBJ1-4, reads DGGITQSPKYLFRKEGQNVTLSCEQNLNHDAMYWYRQDPGQGLRLIYYSQIVNDFQKGDIAEGYSVSREKKESFPLTVTSAQKNPTAFYLCASKNRAAEKLFFGSGTQLSVL.

The rearrangement joins TRBV19 to TRBJ1-5; D is unresolved. V lost 5 bases to trimming and J lost 0 bases, with 8 bases between them. Germline V gives CDR1 LNHDA, CDR2 SQIVND (reference sequence). The CDR3 is made up of 14 amino acids. CDR3 residues: CASSLTSSNQPQHF. Here the CDR3 DNA reads TGTGCCAGTAGTCTTACATCTAGCAATCAGCCCCAGCATTTT.

The J gene is TRBJ1-1, the V gene TRBV19; tentative D call: TRBD1 (6 bases). The CDR3 sequence is 12 residues long. Per germline, CDR1 LNHDA and CDR2 SQIVND (reference sequence). V gave up 4 bases and J gave up 5 bases, with 8 bases separating them. The CDR3 DNA is TGTGCCAGTAGTAACAGGGCGACTGAAGCTTTCTTT. It yields the protein CASSNRATEAFF.

The rearrangement links TRBV6-5 to TRBJ1-1, with a tentative D call TRBD1 (5 bases). Per the germline V gene, CDR1 is MNHEY and CDR2 is SVGAGI. CDR3 size: 14 residues. V gave up 0 bases and J gave up 8 bases, with 13 bases separating them. CDR3 sequence reads: CASSYSPGEKEAFF. CDR3 DNA: TGTGCCAGCAGTTACTCGCCGGGGGAGAAAGAAGCTTTCTTT.

The chain has TRBV7-2 and TRBJ1-4; no clear D. This CDR3 region has 13 residues. Trimming took 3 bases from V and 4 from J, leaving 6 bases between them. Germline CDR1 reads SGHTA; CDR2 reads FQGNSA. As DNA, the CDR3 is TGTGCCAGCAGCTTGAGGAGTAATGAAAAACTGTTTTTT. It is translated as CASSLRSNEKLFF.

A few counts support this clone. This rearrangement joins TRBV6-4 to TRBJ1-1; D not resolved. The CDR3 consists of 13 residues. Germline V gene data show CDR1 as MRHNA and CDR2 as SNTAGT. The ends were cut back, 2 bases at V and 9 bases at J, with 13 bases in the middle. The CDR3 sequence: CASSDNPREKAFF. The CDR3 nucleotides are TGTGCCAGCAGTGACAATCCCCGGGAAAAAGCTTTCTTT.

The DNA of the CDR3 is TGTGCCAGCAGTTACGATGACAGAACAACTAATGAAAAACTGTTTTTT. Translated, it gives CASSYDDRTTNEKLFF. The genes are TRBV6-2 or TRBV6-3 and TRBJ1-4; D is possibly TRBD1 (5 bases). CDR3 size: 16 residues. Between the trimmed V and J ends, which lost 2 bases and 0 bases, there was a span of 10 bases. Germline V gene data show CDR1 as MNHEY and CDR2 as SVGEGT.

CDR3 DNA: TGTGCCAGTAGTCCCGTGGTGACGGGCACTGAAGCTTTCTTT. As protein: CASSPVVTGTEAFF. This chain links TRBV19 with TRBJ1-1; D uncertain. CDR3 size: 14 residues. CDR1 and CDR2 from the germline V gene are LNHDA and SQIVND (reference sequence). V lost 5 bases, J lost 4 bases, and 14 bases lay in between.

The sample holds a few counts of this clone. The chain uses TRBV19 and TRBJ1-2; 9 positions match TRBD1. The length of the CDR3 is 14 residues. Germline V gene data show CDR1 as LNHDA and CDR2 as SQIVND (reference sequence). With 2 bases clipped from V and 8 bases from J, the junction kept 6 bases outside the gene matches. This CDR3 is CASSINRGLIGYTF. Written as DNA, the CDR3 is TGTGCCAGTAGTATAAACAGGGGGCTAATCGGCTACACCTTC. Variable domain in full (rest from reference TRBV19 and TRBJ1-2): DGGITQSPKYLFRKEGQNVTLSCEQNLNHDAMYWYRQDPGQGLRLIYYSQIVNDFQKGDIAEGYSVSREKKESFPLTVTSAQKNPTAFYLCASSINRGLIGYTFGSGTRLTVV.

This chain links TRBV28 with TRBJ1-1, with D possibly matching TRBD1 (6 bases). The germline gives CDR1 MDHEN, CDR2 SYDVKM. The CDR3 consists of 15 residues. V lost 2 bases, J lost 2 bases, and 12 bases lay in between. The CDR3 DNA sequence: TGTGCCAGCAGTTTAGGGGGCTCAGGCAACACTGAAGCTTTCTTT. It encodes CASSLGGSGNTEAFF.

The DNA of the CDR3 is TGTGCCAGCAGCTTAACAGGGGGCGGTCGAAACTACGAGCAGTACTTC. The encoded protein is CASSLTGGGRNYEQYF. The rearrangement links TRBV3-1 (or the pseudogene TRBV3-2) to TRBJ2-7, with 9 bases matching TRBD1. This CDR3 region has 16 residues. Per germline, CDR1 LGHDT and CDR2 YNNKEL (reference sequence). Losses at the gene ends were 5 bases for V and 3 bases for J; bases not matched to a gene: 11.

For the CDR3, the DNA is TGTGCCATCAGTGAGGGCGGCCCCTCCAAAGCTTTCTTT. Its translation is CAISEGGPSKAFF. The V and J genes are TRBV10-3 and TRBJ1-1; no definite D call. The ends were cut back, 2 bases at V and 9 bases at J, with 13 bases in the middle. Germline V gene sequence: CDR1 ENHRY, CDR2 SYGVKD. The CDR3 contains 13 residues.

The chain links TRBV6-2 or TRBV6-3 to TRBJ1-2; D uncertain. Trimming pared 5 bases from V and 3 bases from J, leaving 10 bases between. CDR3 size: 13 residues. Germline lookup yields CDR1 MNHEY and CDR2 SVGEGT. DNA of the CDR3: TGTGCCAGCAGTCTGACCGACTACTATGGCTACACCTTC. Translating gives CASSLTDYYGYTF.